This T cell receptor (beta chain) was obtained from a study of CD8+CD57+ T cells in acquired aplastic anemia. The wider study: The average for DNA from sorted CD4+ and CD8+ cells was 3 to 4 ug.

Comment on this clonotype: The antigen is unknown.

Germline V gives CDR1 SNHLY, CDR2 FYNNEI. V was cut by 2 bases and J by 2 bases, with 13 bases left in between. The length of the CDR3 is 15 residues. Study-wide results and limits: Overlapping CD8+ CDR3 repertoires of patients and controls contained roughly 29 shared sequences.

TCR beta VDJ and CDR3 were profiled, and genomic DNA was the template. TCRdb used MiXCR to reprocess the reads, holding one entry per CDR3 protein. The table has 200,000 to 250,000 distinct CDR3 sequences, over 40% seen once. The authors sequenced patients whose flow cytometry had shown CD8+CD57+ cell expansion. The TCR comes from a human donor with aplastic anemia. J is TRBJ2-7 and V is TRBV2; weak D call: TRBD2 (6 bases). Sequences were obtained from sorted CD4+, CD8+, or CD8+CD57+ T cells (not recorded which) from PBMCs. Here the CDR3 DNA reads TGTGCCAGCAGTGAACGGGGGACTCTAGCCTACGAGCAGTACTTC. This sequence encodes CASSERGTLAYEQYF.